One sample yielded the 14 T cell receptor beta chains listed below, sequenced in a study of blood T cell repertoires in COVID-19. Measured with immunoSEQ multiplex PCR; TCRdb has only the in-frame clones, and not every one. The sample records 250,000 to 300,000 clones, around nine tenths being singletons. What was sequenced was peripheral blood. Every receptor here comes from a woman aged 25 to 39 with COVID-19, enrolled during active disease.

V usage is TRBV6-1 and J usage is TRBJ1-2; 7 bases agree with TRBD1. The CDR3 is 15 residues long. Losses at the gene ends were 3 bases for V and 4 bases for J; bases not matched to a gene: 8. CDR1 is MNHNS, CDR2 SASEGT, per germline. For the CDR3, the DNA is TGTGCCAGCAGTGAGCAAGGACAGGCTGGCTATGGCTACACCTTC. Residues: CASSEQGQAGYGYTF.

The CDR3 DNA is TGTGCCAGCAGCCCCGGACTTTACAATGAGCAGTTCTTC. Translating gives CASSPGLYNEQFF. The gene calls are TRBV6-2 or TRBV6-3 and TRBJ2-1; tentative D call: TRBD2 (5 bases). Trimming left V 6 bases short and J 4 bases short, with 10 bases between. The length of the CDR3 is 13 residues. Germline V gene lookup returns CDR1 MNHEY and CDR2 SVGEGT.

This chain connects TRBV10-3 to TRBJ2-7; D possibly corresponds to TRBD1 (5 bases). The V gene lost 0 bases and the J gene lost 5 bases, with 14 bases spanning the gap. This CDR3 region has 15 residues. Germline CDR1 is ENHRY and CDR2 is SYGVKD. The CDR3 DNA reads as TGTGCCATCAGTGAGTCGGAAGGGGCTAGGGACGAGCAGTACTTC. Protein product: CAISESEGARDEQYF.

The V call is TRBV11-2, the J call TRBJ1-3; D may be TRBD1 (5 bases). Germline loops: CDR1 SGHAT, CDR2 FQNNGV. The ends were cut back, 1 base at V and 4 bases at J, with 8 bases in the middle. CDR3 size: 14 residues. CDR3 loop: CASSLVRAGNTIYF. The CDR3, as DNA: TGTGCCAGCAGCTTAGTCAGGGCGGGAAACACCATATATTTT.

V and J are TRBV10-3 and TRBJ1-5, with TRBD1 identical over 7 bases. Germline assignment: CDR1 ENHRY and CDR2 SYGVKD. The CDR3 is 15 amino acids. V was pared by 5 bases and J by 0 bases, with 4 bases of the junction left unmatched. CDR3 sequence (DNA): TGTGCCATCAGTCTCGGGACAGATAGCAATCAGCCCCAGCATTTT. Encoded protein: CAISLGTDSNQPQHF.

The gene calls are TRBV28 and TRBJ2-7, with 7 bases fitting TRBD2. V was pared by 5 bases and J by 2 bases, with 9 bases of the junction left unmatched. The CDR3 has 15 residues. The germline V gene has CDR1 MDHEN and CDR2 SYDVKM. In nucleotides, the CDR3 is TGTGCCAGCAGTACCACAGGACTAGGGGCCTACGAGCAGTACTTC. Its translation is CASSTTGLGAYEQYF.

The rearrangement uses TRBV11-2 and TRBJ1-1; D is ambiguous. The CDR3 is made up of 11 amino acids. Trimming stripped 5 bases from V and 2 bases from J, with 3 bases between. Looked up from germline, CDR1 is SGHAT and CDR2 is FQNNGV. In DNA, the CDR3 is TGTGCCAGCAGCACAAACACTGAAGCTTTCTTT. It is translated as CASSTNTEAFF. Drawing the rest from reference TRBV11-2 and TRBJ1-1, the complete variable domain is EAGVAQSPRYKIIEKRQSVAFWCNPISGHATLYWYQQILGQGPKLLIQFQNNGVVDDSQLPKDRFSAERLKGVDSTLKIQPAKLEDSAVYLCASSTNTEAFFGQGTRLTVV.

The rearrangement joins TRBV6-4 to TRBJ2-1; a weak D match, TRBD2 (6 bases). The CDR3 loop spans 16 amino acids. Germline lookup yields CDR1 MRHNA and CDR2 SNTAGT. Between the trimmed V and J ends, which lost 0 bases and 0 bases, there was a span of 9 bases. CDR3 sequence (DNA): TGTGCCAGCAGTGACTCTGGGGGAGGCTCCTACAATGAGCAGTTCTTC. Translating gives CASSDSGGGSYNEQFF.

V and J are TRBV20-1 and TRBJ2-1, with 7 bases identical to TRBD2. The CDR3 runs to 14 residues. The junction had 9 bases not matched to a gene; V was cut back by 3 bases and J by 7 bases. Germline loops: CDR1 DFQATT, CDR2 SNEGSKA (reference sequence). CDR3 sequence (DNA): TGCAGTGCTAGTACCGCGGGGGTCCGGAATGAGCAGTTCTTC. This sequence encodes CSASTAGVRNEQFF.

The CDR3 protein is CASNTGQAGGYTF. DNA of the CDR3: TGTGCCAGCAATACGGGACAGGCTGGCGGCTACACCTTC. This chain joins TRBV12-3 or TRBV12-4 and TRBJ1-2; 8 positions agree with TRBD1. The V gene end was trimmed by 7 bases and the J gene end by 8 bases; junction bases not matched to a gene: 9. This CDR3 region has 13 residues.

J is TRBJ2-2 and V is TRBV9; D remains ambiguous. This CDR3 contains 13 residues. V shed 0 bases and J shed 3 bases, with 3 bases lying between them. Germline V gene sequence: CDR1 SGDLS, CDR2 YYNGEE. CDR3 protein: CASSVDYTGELFF. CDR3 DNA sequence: TGTGCCAGCAGCGTAGACTACACCGGGGAGCTGTTTTTT.

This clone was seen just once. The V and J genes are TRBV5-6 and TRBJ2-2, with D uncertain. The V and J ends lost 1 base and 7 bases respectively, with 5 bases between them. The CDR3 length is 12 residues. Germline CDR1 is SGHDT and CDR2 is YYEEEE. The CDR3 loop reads CASSLFVGELFF. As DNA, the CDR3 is TGTGCCAGCAGCTTGTTCGTCGGGGAGCTGTTTTTT.

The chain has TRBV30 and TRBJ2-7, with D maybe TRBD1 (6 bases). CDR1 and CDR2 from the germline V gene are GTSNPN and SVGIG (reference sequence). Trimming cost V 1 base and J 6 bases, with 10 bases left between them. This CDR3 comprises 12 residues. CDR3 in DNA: TGTGCCTGGAGTGGGGGGCATGGCGAGCAGTACTTC. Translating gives CAWSGGHGEQYF.

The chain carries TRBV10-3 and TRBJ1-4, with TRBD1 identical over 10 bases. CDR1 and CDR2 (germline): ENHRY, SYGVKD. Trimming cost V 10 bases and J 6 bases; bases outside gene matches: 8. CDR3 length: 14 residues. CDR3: CATLRDRGDEKLFF. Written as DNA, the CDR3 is TGTGCCACCCTCCGGGACAGGGGTGATGAAAAACTGTTTTTT.